These 13 T cell receptor beta chains were sequenced from one sample in a study of OX40 agonist ivuxolimab in advanced cancers. Generated by immunoSEQ multiplex PCR, the TCRdb table keeps only in-frame clones and is missing some. The data contain roughly 28,000 clones, 75% to 90% of them singletons. The material was CD4+ or CD8+ T cells sorted from blood, obtained in a trial of the OX40 agonist ivuxolimab. These receptors were collected from an adult with an advanced solid tumor such as melanoma, head and neck, liver or kidney cancer.

The chain combines TRBV7-3 with TRBJ2-1; TRBD2 might be the D (5 bases). This CDR3 spans 13 amino acids. Trimming left V 4 bases short and J 8 bases short, with 12 bases between. CDR1 is SGHTA, CDR2 FQGTGA, per germline. CDR3 DNA: TGTGCCAGCAGCTCCCCGATCGGGGATGAGCAGTTCTTC. Amino acid sequence: CASSSPIGDEQFF.

This chain joins TRBV6-5 and TRBJ1-2, with TRBD1 as a possible D gene (6 bases). Germline CDR1 is MNHEY and CDR2 is SVGAGI. V lost 5 bases, J lost 3 bases, and 13 bases lay in between. There are 14 residues in the CDR3. The CDR3 loop reads CASSGTSAYYGYTF. The DNA of the CDR3 is TGTGCCAGCAGTGGGACATCCGCTTACTATGGCTACACCTTC.

The CDR3 is CASSVGYADSYEQYF. The DNA of the CDR3 is TGTGCCAGCAGCGTAGGCTATGCGGACTCCTACGAGCAGTACTTC. V usage is TRBV9 and J usage is TRBJ2-7; D not certain. Germline V gene data show CDR1 as SGDLS and CDR2 as YYNGEE. This CDR3 contains 15 residues. V was cut by 0 bases and J by 0 bases, with 10 bases left in between. Full variable domain (rest looked up from reference TRBV9 and TRBJ2-7): DSGVTQTPKHLITATGQRVTLRCSPRSGDLSVYWYQQSLDQGLQFLIQYYNGEERAKGNILERFSAQQFPDLHSELNLSSLELGDSALYFCASSVGYADSYEQYFGPGTRLTVT.

The DNA of the CDR3 is TGTGCCTCTCCCCGTCCGGGGTCGCGTGGCTACACCTTC. This encodes CASPRPGSRGYTF. The chain has TRBV6-1 and TRBJ1-2; D not resolved. Trimming removed 11 bases from V and 7 bases from J, with 20 bases in between. CDR1 and CDR2 from the germline V gene are MNHNS and SASEGT. This CDR3 comprises 13 residues.

The chain uses TRBV5-4 and TRBJ2-3; D is ambiguous. The CDR3 spans 16 residues. Germline values: CDR1 SGHNT, CDR2 YYREEE (reference sequence). The V and J ends lost 0 bases and 0 bases respectively, with 11 bases between them. CDR3 protein: CASSLEGPPSTDTQYF. The CDR3 nucleotides are TGTGCCAGCAGCTTGGAGGGCCCCCCCAGCACAGATACGCAGTATTTT.

The gene calls are TRBV4-3 and TRBJ1-2; perhaps TRBD1 as D (6 bases). Germline V lookup: CDR1 LGHNA, CDR2 YSLEER. This CDR3 spans 16 amino acids. V gave up 3 bases and J gave up 4 bases, with 18 bases separating them. The CDR3 sequence: CASSHIPGAPGYGYTF. The CDR3 bases are TGCGCCAGCAGCCATATTCCAGGGGCCCCGGGCTATGGCTACACCTTC.

The J gene is TRBJ2-3, the V gene TRBV10-3; 10 positions match TRBD2. The CDR3 contains 17 residues. CDR1 is ENHRY, CDR2 SYGVKD, per germline. V lost 2 bases and J lost 0; bases outside the gene matches: 5. CDR3 sequence (DNA): TGTGCCATCAGTGAGGCGAGCGGGGGGGATAGCACAGATACGCAGTATTTT. Translation gives CAISEASGGDSTDTQYF.

This chain joins TRBV27 and TRBJ2-1, with a weak D call TRBD2 (5 bases). Trimming left V 4 bases short and J 0 bases short, with 7 bases between. The CDR3 length is 14 residues. The germline CDR1 and CDR2 sequences are MNHEY and SMNVEV (reference sequence). The CDR3 reads CASSSGVSYNEQFF. DNA of the CDR3: TGTGCCAGCAGTTCCGGGGTCTCCTACAATGAGCAGTTCTTC.

The V call is TRBV6-5, the J call TRBJ1-2; tentative D call: TRBD1 (6 bases). CDR3 length equals 16 residues. V was pared by 0 bases and J by 8 bases, with 19 bases between. Per the germline V gene, CDR1 is MNHEY and CDR2 is SVGAGI. The CDR3 reads CASSYSGAGDSLGYTF. As DNA, the CDR3 is TGTGCCAGCAGTTACTCCGGGGCAGGGGATAGTCTGGGCTACACCTTC.

The CDR3 nucleotides read TGTGCCAGCAGCTCCTATAAGACGGGCTACACCTTC. This gives the protein CASSSYKTGYTF. The chain combines TRBV5-4 with TRBJ1-2; D unresolved. The V end was cut by 3 bases, the J end by 8 bases, with 11 bases between. CDR1 and CDR2 from the germline V gene are SGHNT and YYREEE (reference sequence). The CDR3 contains 12 residues.

The J gene is TRBJ1-4, the V gene TRBV6-5, with TRBD1 as a possible D gene (6 bases). V lost 0 bases to trimming and J lost 5 bases, with 13 bases between them. The CDR3 runs to 16 residues. Germline V gene data show CDR1 as MNHEY and CDR2 as SVGAGI. CDR3 in amino acids: CASSYSEDRFNEKLFF. The CDR3 bases are TGTGCCAGCAGTTACTCAGAGGACAGATTCAATGAAAAACTGTTTTTT.

The rearrangement uses TRBV5-4 and TRBJ2-3, with D hard to call. V gave up 2 bases and J gave up 1 base, with 2 bases separating them. The CDR3 has 12 amino acids. Germline V gene lookup returns CDR1 SGHNT and CDR2 YYREEE (reference sequence). The CDR3 is CASSFGTDTQYF. Written as DNA, the CDR3 is TGTGCCAGCAGCTTTGGCACAGATACGCAGTATTTT.

The rearrangement links TRBV11-2 to TRBJ2-1, with 13 bases identical to TRBD2. V shed 1 base and J 7 bases; nucleotides not matched to a gene: 4. Germline CDR1 is SGHAT and CDR2 is FQNNGV. The CDR3 totals 16 residues. In nucleotides, the CDR3 is TGTGCCAGCAGCTTAGCAGGACTAGCGGGAGATAATGAGCAGTTCTTC. Protein sequence: CASSLAGLAGDNEQFF.